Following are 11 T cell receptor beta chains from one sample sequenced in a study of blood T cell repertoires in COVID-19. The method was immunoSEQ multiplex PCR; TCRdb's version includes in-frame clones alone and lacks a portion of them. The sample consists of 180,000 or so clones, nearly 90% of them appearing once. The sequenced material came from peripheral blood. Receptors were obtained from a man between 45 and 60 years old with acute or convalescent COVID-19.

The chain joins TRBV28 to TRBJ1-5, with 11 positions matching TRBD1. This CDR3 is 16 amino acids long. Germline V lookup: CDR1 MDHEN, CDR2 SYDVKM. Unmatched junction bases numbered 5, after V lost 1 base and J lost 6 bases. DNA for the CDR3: TGTGCCAGCAGTTTATACTGGACAGGGGGCCTTCAGCCCCAGCATTTT. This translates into CASSLYWTGGLQPQHF.

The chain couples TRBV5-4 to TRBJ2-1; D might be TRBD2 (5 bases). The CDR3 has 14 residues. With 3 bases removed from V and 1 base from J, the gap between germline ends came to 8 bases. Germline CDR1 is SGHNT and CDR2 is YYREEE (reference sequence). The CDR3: CASSSPGSYNEQFF. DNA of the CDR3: TGTGCCAGCAGCTCGCCGGGATCCTACAATGAGCAGTTCTTC.

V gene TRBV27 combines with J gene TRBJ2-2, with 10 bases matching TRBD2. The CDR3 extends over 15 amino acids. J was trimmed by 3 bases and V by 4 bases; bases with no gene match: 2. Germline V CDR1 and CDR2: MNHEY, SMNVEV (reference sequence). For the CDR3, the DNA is TGTGCCAGCAGTTCTAGCGGGGGATACACCGGGGAGCTGTTTTTT. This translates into CASSSSGGYTGELFF.

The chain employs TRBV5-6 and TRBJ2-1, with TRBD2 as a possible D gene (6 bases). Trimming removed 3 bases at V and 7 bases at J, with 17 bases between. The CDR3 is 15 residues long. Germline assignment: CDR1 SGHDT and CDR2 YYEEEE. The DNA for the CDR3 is TGTGCCAGCAGCTGGGGCGGGGATTTATGGAATGAGCAGTTCTTC. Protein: CASSWGGDLWNEQFF.

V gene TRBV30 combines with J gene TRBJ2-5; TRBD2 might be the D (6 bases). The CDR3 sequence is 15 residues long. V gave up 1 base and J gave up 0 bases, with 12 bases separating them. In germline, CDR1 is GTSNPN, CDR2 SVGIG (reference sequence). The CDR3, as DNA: TGTGCCTGGAGTGCCGCGGGGCACAACCAAGAGACCCAGTACTTC. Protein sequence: CAWSAAGHNQETQYF. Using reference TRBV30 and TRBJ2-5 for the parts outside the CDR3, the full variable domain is SQTIHQWPATLVQPVGSPLSLECTVEGTSNPNLYWYRQAAGRGLQLLFYSVGIGQISSEVPQNLSASRPQDRQFILSSKKLLLSDSGFYLCAWSAAGHNQETQYFGPGTRLLVL.

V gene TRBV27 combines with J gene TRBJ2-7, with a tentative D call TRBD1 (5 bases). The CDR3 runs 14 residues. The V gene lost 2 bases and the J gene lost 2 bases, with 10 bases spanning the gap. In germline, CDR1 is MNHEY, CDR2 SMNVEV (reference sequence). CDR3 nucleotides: TGTGCCAGCAGTTTACCTGACAGAACCTACGAGCAGTACTTC. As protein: CASSLPDRTYEQYF.

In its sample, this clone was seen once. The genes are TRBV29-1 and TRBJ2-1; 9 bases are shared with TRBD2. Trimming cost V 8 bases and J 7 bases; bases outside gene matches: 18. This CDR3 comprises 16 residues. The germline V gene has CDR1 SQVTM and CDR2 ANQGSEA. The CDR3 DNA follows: TGCAGCCTCTGGGGGACTACTAGCGGGCCGACAAATGAGCAGTTCTTC. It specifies CSLWGTTSGPTNEQFF.

The CDR3, as DNA: TGTGCCAGCAGCCAGGGGGCGGCGAGCACTGAAGCTTTCTTT. Translated, it gives CASSQGAASTEAFF. The chain employs TRBV3-1 (or the pseudogene TRBV3-2) and TRBJ1-1; possibly TRBD1 for D (6 bases). V lost 3 bases, J lost 4 bases, and 12 bases lay in between. Germline V CDR1 and CDR2: LGHDT, YNNKEL (reference sequence). The length of the CDR3 is 14 residues.

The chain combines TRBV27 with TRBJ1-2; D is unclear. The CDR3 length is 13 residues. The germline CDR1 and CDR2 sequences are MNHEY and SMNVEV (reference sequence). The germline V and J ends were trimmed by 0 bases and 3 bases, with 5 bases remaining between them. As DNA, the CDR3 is TGTGCCAGCAGTTTATCGGCGGACTATGGCTACACCTTC. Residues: CASSLSADYGYTF.

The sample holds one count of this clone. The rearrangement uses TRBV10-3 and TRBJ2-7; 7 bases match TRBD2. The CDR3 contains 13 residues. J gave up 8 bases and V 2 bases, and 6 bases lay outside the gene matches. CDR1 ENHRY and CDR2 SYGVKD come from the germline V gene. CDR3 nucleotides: TGTGCCATCAGTGAGGTGGGGGGGGTTAAGCAGTACTTC. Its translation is CAISEVGGVKQYF.

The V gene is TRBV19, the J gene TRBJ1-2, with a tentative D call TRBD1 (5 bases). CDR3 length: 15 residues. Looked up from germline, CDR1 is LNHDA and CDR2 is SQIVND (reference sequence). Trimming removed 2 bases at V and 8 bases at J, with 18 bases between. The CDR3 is CASSISRRDSWGYTF. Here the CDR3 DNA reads TGTGCCAGTAGTATAAGTAGACGGGACTCCTGGGGCTACACCTTC.